This entry describes one TCR beta chain. What it binds is not known. This sequence may be a read error, since a much larger clone differs from it by one base. The gene names here belong to mouse. Read data end 4 residues before the CDR3 end; the end is taken from the germline J gene. Other nucleotide sequences in the sample specify the same CDR3. V lost 5 bases, J lost 0 bases, and 6 bases lay in between. Germline loops: CDR1 FNHDT, CDR2 SITEND (reference sequence). The CDR3 is made up of 12 amino acids. This specimen comes from a study of CD8+ T cells in alopecia areata. Study at large: Female C3H/HeJ mice aged roughly 7-11 weeks were given skin from C3H/HeJ graft donors, about 6-12 months old, that had spontaneous alopecia. Study observations and caveats: More clonal than normal scalp was lesional scalp, particularly alopecia totalis/universalis. Compared with mice, patients displayed less clear TCR sharing, possibly for HLA-related reasons. Alphabeta T cells residing in normal skin are also sequenced in scalp samples.

In each case, RNA was isolated and then reverse transcribed into cDNA as the sequencing template. Using immunoSEQ multiplex PCR, the repertoire was profiled, and TCRdb retains in-frame clones only, with some absent. The sample yields 290,000 or so clones, without any singletons. Cells from pooled cutaneous lymph nodes were sorted by CD4, CD8alpha, NKG2D, NKG2ACE and other markers. This receptor was obtained from a C3H/HeJ mouse with alopecia areata. Mouse strain MHC haplotype: H2-k. The chain links TRBV19 to TRBJ2-7; D remains ambiguous. Material for sequencing was CD4+ T cells sorted from a lymph node. The CDR3 sequence: CASSQSSYEQYF. The DNA read from the CDR3 is TGTGCCAGCAGCCAGAGCTCCTAT.